This T cell receptor (beta chain) was recorded in a study of cytomegalovirus exposure and HLA in healthy donors. In its sample, this clone was seen a few times. The primer mix had 60 Vbeta and 13 Jbeta primers. The method was immunoSEQ multiplex PCR; TCRdb's version includes in-frame clones alone and lacks a portion of them. The repertoire holds 80,000 to 100,000 clones, with around 85% as singletons. Sequenced input: PBMCs. This TCR was recovered from a man in his forties in good health and CMV-seropositive.

CDR3 nucleotides: TGCGCCAGCAGCTTTGGTCACCCGGGACAGGTTCACACTGAAGCTTTCTTT. Translating gives CASSFGHPGQVHTEAFF. The chain has TRBV5-1 and TRBJ1-1; 8 positions agree with TRBD1. The CDR3 extends over 17 amino acids. CDR1 and CDR2 from the germline V gene are SGHRS and YFSETQ. The junction had 12 bases not matched to a gene; V was cut back by 2 bases and J by 3 bases.